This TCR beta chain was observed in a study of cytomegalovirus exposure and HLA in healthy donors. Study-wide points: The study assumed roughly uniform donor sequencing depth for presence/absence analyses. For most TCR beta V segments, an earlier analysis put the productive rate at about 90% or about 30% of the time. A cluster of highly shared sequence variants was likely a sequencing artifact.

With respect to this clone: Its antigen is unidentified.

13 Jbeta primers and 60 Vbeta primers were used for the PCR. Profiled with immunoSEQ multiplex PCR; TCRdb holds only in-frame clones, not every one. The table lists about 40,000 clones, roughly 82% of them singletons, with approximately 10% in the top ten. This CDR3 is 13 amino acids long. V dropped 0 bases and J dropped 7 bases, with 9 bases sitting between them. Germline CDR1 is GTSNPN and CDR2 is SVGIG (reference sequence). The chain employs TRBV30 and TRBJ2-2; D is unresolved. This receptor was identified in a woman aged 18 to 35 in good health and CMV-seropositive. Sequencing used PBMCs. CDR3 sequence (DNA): TGTGCCTGGAGTGTACAAGTCAACGGGGAGCTGTTTTTT. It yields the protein CAWSVQVNGELFF.